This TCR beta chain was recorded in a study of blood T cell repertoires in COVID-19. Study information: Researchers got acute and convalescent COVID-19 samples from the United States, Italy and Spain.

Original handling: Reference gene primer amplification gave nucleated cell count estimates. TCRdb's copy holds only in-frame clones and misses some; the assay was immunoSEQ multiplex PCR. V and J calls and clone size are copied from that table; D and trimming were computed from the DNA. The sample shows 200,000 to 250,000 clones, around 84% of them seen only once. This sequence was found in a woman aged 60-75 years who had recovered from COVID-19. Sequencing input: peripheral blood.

As DNA, the CDR3 is TGCAGTGCTAGTCGCGACAGGGTTAACAATCAGCCCCAGCATTTT. Its translation: CSASRDRVNNQPQHF. The chain is built from TRBV20-1 and TRBJ1-5; 7 positions match TRBD1. V was clipped by 3 bases and J by 3 bases; unmatched bases: 8. This CDR3 region has 15 residues. From germline, CDR1 is DFQATT and CDR2 SNEGSKA (reference sequence).